These T cell receptor beta chains were read from a single sample in a study of cytomegalovirus exposure and HLA in healthy donors. The assay was immunoSEQ multiplex PCR, and TCRdb's table has in-frame clones only and misses some. The sample holds roughly 72,000 clones, approximately 79% seen once. The sequenced sample consisted of PBMCs. Receptor source: a woman aged 40 to 49 in good health and CMV-seropositive. Both conserved end residues are part of each CDR3. The D gene is left open where the match is weak. Size tells how often a clone was seen (once, few, many) or the class of an expanded clone, and some rows leave it out.

CDR3 protein,CDR3 DNA,J gene,V gene,D gene,clone size
CASGRTRGQTEAFF,TGTGCCAGCGGCAGGACCAGGGGGCAAACTGAAGCTTTCTTT,TRBJ1-1,TRBV2,TRBD1,.
CASSLLPTFNQPQHF,TGTGCCAGCAGCTTGTTGCCTACCTTCAATCAGCCCCAGCATTTT,TRBJ1-5,TRBV5-8,.,.
CASSLAVAGGREDTQYF,TGTGCCAGCAGCTTAGCGGTAGCGGGAGGGCGAGAGGATACGCAGTATTTT,TRBJ2-3,TRBV13,TRBD2,few
CASSQLGSFAKNIQYF,TGCGCCAGCAGCCAACTTGGCTCCTTCGCCAAAAACATTCAGTACTTC,TRBJ2-4,TRBV4-1,.,once
CASSKQQDYGYTF,TGTGCCAGCAGTAAACAACAGGACTATGGCTACACCTTC,TRBJ1-2,TRBV6-6,.,.
CASSQDRDTSVWPLHF,TGCGCCAGCAGCCAAGACAGGGACACTTCGGTCTGGCCCCTCCACTTT,TRBJ1-6,TRBV4-1,.,.
CASSETLGTEAFF,TGTGCCAGCAGTGAGACTCTGGGCACTGAAGCTTTCTTT,TRBJ1-1,TRBV6-1,.,few
CASSLDSSPGELFF,TGTGCCAGCAGCTTGGACTCTAGCCCCGGGGAGCTGTTTTTT,TRBJ2-2,TRBV5-5,.,.
CASSPSQGPNSPLHF,TGTGCCAGCAGCCCATCACAGGGTCCAAATTCACCCCTCCACTTT,TRBJ1-6,TRBV7-9,.,once
CASSTIQGNSPLHF,TGTGCCAGTAGTACCATACAGGGGAATTCACCCCTCCACTTT,TRBJ1-6,TRBV19,TRBD1,.
CAWSDYGTRMWVAKNIQYF,TGTGCCTGGAGTGACTACGGGACTAGGATGTGGGTAGCCAAAAACATTCAGTACTTC,TRBJ2-4,TRBV30,TRBD2,.
CASSSAGTAKETQYF,TGTGCCAGCAGTTCCGCCGGGACAGCTAAAGAGACCCAGTACTTC,TRBJ2-5,TRBV28,TRBD1,.
CASRGVAGTDTQYF,TGTGCCAGCAGGGGGGTAGCGGGCACAGATACGCAGTATTTT,TRBJ2-3,TRBV6-5,.,once
CASSGLQGSNSPLHF,TGTGCCAGCAGCGGACTACAGGGGAGTAATTCACCCCTCCACTTT,TRBJ1-6,TRBV6-1,TRBD1,.
CASSVATGGTYNEQFF,TGTGCCAGCAGTGTGGCGACAGGGGGAACCTACAATGAGCAGTTCTTC,TRBJ2-1,TRBV2,TRBD1,.
CATIRSGGSPDTQYF,TGTGCCACAATCCGCTCTGGCGGGAGCCCAGATACGCAGTATTTT,TRBJ2-3,TRBV5-7,TRBD2,.
CASRRGSGVSSEQYF,TGCGCCAGCAGGCGAGGTAGCGGGGTCTCCAGCGAGCAGTACTTC,TRBJ2-7,TRBV5-1,TRBD2,.
CASSRGLGTEREQYF,TGCGCCAGCAGCCGGGGCCTCGGGACAGAACGCGAGCAGTACTTC,TRBJ2-7,TRBV5-1,TRBD1,.
CASSSGQNSYEQYF,TGCGCCAGCAGCTCGGGACAAAACTCCTACGAGCAGTACTTC,TRBJ2-7,TRBV5-1,.,.
CASSRGTGLNQPQHF,TGTGCCAGCAGCCGCGGGACAGGGCTTAATCAGCCCCAGCATTTT,TRBJ1-5,TRBV6-5,TRBD1,.
CASSYQGTSPYEQYF,TGTGCCAGCAGTTACCAGGGGACTAGCCCGTACGAGCAGTACTTC,TRBJ2-7,TRBV6-5,TRBD2,few
CASSLAGKHNEQFF,TGTGCCAGCAGCTTAGCGGGCAAACACAATGAGCAGTTCTTC,TRBJ2-1,TRBV7-9,.,.
CASRDRGRLLAYEQYF,TGTGCCAGCAGGGACAGGGGGCGACTACTCGCCTACGAGCAGTACTTC,TRBJ2-7,TRBV2,TRBD1,.
CSGLAGGPAGELFF,TGCAGCGGGCTAGCGGGAGGGCCAGCCGGGGAGCTGTTTTTT,TRBJ2-2,TRBV29-1,TRBD2,.
CSVSSGRQMNTEAFF,TGCAGCGTCTCCTCTGGCAGACAAATGAACACTGAAGCTTTCTTT,TRBJ1-1,TRBV29-1,.,.
CASSTTRGSSYGYTF,TGTGCCAGCAGTACGACCCGGGGATCTAGCTATGGCTACACCTTC,TRBJ1-2,TRBV6-1,.,.
CASSARTGGAEKLFF,TGTGCCAGCAGCGCCCGGACAGGGGGCGCGGAAAAACTGTTTTTT,TRBJ1-4,TRBV9,TRBD1,.
CASSLPGTGNYGYTF,TGTGCCAGCAGCTTGCCGGGGACAGGCAACTATGGCTACACCTTC,TRBJ1-2,TRBV5-8,TRBD1,.
CSVKVRQGEKLFF,TGCAGCGTCAAGGTGCGGCAGGGTGAAAAACTGTTTTTT,TRBJ1-4,TRBV29-1,.,few
CASSPGVLHRYEQYF,TGTGCCAGCAGCCCGGGGGTGTTACATCGTTACGAGCAGTACTTC,TRBJ2-7,TRBV7-9,.,.
CASSRTGNYGYTF,TGTGCCAGCAGTCGGACAGGGAACTATGGCTACACCTTC,TRBJ1-2,TRBV2,TRBD1,.
CASSIDRVVHEQYF,TGTGCCAGCAGCATCGACAGGGTAGTCCACGAGCAGTACTTC,TRBJ2-7,TRBV7-8,TRBD1,.
CASSRRQSLMNTEAFF,TGTGCCAGCAGTAGACGACAGAGCCTAATGAACACTGAAGCTTTCTTT,TRBJ1-1,TRBV2,.,.
CAAPRGDTEAFF,TGTGCCGCCCCTCGGGGGGACACTGAAGCTTTCTTT,TRBJ1-1,TRBV30,.,.
CASSVVLTVEAFF,TGTGCCAGCAGCGTAGTATTGACAGTTGAAGCTTTCTTT,TRBJ1-1,TRBV9,.,.
CASSRLGSYEQYF,TGTGCCAGCAGCCGACTAGGTTCCTACGAGCAGTACTTC,TRBJ2-7,TRBV6-6,.,.
CASSERLQGARGYTF,TGTGCCAGCAGTGAAAGACTACAGGGGGCACGTGGCTACACCTTC,TRBJ1-2,TRBV6-1,TRBD1,.
CASSLGPGLAGTYEQYF,TGTGCCAGCAGCTTAGGCCCGGGACTAGCGGGAACCTACGAGCAGTACTTC,TRBJ2-7,TRBV13,TRBD2,.